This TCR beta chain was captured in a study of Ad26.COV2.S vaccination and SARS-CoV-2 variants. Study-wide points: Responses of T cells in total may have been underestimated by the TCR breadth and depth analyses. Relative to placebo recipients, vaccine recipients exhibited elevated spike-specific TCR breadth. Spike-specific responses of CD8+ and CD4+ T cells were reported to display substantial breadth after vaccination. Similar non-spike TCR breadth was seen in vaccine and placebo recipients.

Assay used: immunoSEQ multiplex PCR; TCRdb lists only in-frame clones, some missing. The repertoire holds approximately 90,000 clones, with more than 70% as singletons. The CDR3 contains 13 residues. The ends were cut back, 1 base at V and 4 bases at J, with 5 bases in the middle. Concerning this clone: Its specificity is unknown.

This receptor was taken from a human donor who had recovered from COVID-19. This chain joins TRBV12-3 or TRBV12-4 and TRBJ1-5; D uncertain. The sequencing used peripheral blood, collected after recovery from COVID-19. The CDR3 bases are TGTGCCAGCAGTTTAGAGGAGAATCAGCCCCAGCATTTT. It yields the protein CASSLEENQPQHF.